This T cell receptor beta chain is drawn from a study of blood T cell repertoires in COVID-19. For the study at large: In each case, the material was cDNA or gDNA derived from T cells, B-cell-depleted T cells, or PBMCs.

Individuals aged about 18 to 100 years were recruited from around 22 US areas. With 0 bases clipped from V and 3 bases from J, the junction kept 5 bases outside the gene matches. Germline CDR1 is SGHNT and CDR2 is YYREEE (reference sequence). This CDR3 has 17 amino acids. Sequenced by immunoSEQ multiplex PCR; TCRdb stores in-frame clones only, minus some. Of approximately 250,000 clones in the sample, 85% were seen once. What was sequenced was PBMCs or T cells enriched from blood (not recorded which). The receptor comes from a woman aged 45-60 years with acute COVID-19. This chain uses TRBV5-4 with TRBJ2-6; 8 positions agree with TRBD1. In DNA form, the CDR3 reads TGTGCCAGCAGCTTGGCCCAGGGGGCGTTTGGGGCCAACGTCCTGACTTTC. Translated: CASSLAQGAFGANVLTF.